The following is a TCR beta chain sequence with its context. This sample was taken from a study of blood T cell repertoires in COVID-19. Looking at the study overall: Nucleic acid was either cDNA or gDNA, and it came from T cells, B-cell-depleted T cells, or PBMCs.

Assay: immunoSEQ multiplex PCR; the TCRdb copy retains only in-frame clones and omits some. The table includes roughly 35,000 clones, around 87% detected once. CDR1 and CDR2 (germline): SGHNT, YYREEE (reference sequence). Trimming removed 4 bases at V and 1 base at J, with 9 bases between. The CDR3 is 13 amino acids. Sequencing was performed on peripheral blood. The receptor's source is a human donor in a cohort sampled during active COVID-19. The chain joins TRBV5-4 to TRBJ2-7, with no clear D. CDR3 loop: CASSVTLSYEQYF. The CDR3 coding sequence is TGTGCCAGCAGCGTGACTCTGTCCTACGAGCAGTACTTC. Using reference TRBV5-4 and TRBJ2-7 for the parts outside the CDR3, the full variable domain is ETGVTQSPTHLIKTRGQQVTLRCSSQSGHNTVSWYQQALGQGPQFIFQYYREEENGRGNFPPRFSGLQFPNYSSELNVNALELDDSALYLCASSVTLSYEQYFGPGTRLTVT.